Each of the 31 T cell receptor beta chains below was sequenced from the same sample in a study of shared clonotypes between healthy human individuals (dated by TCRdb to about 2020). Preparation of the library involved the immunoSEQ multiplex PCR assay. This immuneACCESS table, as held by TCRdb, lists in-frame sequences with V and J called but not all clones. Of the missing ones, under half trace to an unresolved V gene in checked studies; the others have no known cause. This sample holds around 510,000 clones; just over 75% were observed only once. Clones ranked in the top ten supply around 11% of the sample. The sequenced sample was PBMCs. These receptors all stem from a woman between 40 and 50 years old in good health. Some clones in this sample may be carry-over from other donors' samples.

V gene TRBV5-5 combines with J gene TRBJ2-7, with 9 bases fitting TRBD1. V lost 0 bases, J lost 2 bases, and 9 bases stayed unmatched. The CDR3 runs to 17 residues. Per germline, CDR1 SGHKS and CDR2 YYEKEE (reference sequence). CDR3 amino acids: CASSLVAGTGRAYEQYF. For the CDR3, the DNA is TGTGCCAGCAGCTTGGTCGCTGGGACAGGGAGAGCCTACGAGCAGTACTTC.

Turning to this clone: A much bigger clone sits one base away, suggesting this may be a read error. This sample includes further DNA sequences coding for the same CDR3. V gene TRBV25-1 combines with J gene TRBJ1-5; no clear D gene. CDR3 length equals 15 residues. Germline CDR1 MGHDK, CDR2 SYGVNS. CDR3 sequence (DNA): TGTGCCAGCAGCCCATCCGTGGGGAGCAATCAGCCTCAGCATTTT. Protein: CASSPSVGSNQPQHF.

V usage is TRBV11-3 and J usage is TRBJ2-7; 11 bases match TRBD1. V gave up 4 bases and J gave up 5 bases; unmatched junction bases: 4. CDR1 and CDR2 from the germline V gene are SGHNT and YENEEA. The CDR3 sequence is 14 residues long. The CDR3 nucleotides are TGTGCCAGCAGCTCCCGGACAGGGGGCGACGAGCAGTACTTC. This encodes CASSSRTGGDEQYF.

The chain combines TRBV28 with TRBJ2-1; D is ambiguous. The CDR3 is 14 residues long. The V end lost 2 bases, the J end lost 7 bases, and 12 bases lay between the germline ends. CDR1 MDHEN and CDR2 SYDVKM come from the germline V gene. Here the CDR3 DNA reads TGTGCCAGCAGTTTACTAGAAGGGATAAATGAGCAGTTCTTC. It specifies CASSLLEGINEQFF.

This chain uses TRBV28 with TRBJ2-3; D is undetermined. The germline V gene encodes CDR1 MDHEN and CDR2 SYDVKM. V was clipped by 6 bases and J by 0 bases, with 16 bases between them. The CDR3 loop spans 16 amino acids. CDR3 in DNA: TGTGCCAGCAGCCCGAGATTGGGTTTTAGCACAGATACGCAGTATTTT. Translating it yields CASSPRLGFSTDTQYF.

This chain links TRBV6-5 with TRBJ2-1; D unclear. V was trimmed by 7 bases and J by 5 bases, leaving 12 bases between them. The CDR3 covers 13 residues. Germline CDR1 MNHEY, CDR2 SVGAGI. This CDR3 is CASTPRANNEQFF. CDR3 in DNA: TGTGCCAGCACCCCCCGTGCTAACAATGAGCAGTTCTTC.

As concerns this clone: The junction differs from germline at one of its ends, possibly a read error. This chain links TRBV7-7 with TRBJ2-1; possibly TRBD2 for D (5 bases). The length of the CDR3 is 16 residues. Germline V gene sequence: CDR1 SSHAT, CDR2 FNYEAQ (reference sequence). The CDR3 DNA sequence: TGTGCTAGCAGCCCCCAACTAGGGAGCTCCTACAATGAGCAGTTCTTC. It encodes CASSPQLGSSYNEQFF.

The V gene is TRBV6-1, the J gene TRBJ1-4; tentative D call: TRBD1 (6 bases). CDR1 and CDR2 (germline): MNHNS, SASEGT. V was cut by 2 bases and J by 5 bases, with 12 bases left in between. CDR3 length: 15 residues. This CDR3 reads CASSEFAGANEKLFF. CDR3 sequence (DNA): TGTGCCAGCAGTGAATTTGCGGGGGCGAATGAAAAACTGTTTTTT.

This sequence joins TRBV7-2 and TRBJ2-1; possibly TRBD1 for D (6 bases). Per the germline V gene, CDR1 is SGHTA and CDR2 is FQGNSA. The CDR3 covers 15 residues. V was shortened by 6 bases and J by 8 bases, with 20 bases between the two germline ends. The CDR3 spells CASSRKTGSVDEQFF. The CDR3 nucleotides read TGTGCCAGCAGTCGAAAGACAGGTTCGGTCGATGAGCAGTTCTTC.

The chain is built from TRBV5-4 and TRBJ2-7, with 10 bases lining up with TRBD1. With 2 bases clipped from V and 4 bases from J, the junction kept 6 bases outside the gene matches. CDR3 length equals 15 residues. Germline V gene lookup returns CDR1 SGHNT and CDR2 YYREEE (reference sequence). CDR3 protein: CASSLPGQGRYEQYF. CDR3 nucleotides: TGTGCCAGCAGCTTACCGGGACAGGGGAGATACGAGCAGTACTTC.

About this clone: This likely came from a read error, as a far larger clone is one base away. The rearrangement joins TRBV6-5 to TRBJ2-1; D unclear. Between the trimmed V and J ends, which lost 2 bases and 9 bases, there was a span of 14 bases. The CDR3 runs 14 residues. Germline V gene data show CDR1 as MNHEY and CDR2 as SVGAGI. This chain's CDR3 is CASSYGAIVGEQFF. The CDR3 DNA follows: TGTGCCAGCAGTTACGGAGCTATCGTCGGTGAGCAGTTCTTC.

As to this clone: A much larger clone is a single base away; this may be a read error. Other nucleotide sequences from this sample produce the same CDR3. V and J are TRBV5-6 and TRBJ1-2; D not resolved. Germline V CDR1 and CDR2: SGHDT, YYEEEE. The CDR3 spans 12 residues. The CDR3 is CASSLGGQGYTF. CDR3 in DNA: TGCGCCAGCAGCTTGGGCGGTCAGGGCTACACCTTC.

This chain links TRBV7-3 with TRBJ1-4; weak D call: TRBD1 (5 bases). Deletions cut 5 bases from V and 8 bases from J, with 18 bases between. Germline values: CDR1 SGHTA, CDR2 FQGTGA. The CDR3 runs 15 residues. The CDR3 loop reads CASSTPGRRAEKLFF. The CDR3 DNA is TGTGCCAGCAGCACCCCGGGACGCCGGGCGGAAAAACTGTTTTTT.

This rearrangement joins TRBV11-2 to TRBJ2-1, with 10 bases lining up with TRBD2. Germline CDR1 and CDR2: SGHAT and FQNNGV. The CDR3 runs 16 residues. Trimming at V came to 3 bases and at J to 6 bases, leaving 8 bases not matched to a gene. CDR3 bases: TGTGCCAGCAGCTTTGGGGTGCTAGCGGGAGTCAATGAGCAGTTCTTC. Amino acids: CASSFGVLAGVNEQFF.

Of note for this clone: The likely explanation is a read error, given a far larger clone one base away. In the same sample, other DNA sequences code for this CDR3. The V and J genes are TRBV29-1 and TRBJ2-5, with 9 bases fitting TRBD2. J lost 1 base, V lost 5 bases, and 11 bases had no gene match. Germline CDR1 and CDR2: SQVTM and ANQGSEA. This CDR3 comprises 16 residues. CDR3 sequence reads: CSVWTSGRPRQETQYF. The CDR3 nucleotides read TGCAGCGTTTGGACCAGCGGGAGGCCTCGCCAAGAGACCCAGTACTTC.

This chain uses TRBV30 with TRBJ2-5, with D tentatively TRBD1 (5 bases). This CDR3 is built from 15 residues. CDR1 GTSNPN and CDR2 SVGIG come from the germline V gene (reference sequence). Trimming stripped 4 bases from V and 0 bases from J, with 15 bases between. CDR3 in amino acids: CAWNQGDRDQETQYF. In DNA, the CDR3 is TGTGCCTGGAATCAAGGGGATCGGGACCAAGAGACCCAGTACTTC.

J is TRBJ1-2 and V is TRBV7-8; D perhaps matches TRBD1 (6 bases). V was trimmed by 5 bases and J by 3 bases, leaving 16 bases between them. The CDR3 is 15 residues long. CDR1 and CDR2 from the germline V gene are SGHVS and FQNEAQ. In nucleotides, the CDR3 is TGTGCCAGCAGCCCAGAAGGGGCAGGGGACTATGGCTACACCTTC. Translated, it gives CASSPEGAGDYGYTF. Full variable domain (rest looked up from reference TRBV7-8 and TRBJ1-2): GAGVSQSPRYKVAKRGQDVALRCDPISGHVSLFWYQQALGQGPEFLTYFQNEAQLDKSGLPSDRFFAERPEGSVSTLKIQRTQQEDSAVYLCASSPEGAGDYGYTFGSGTRLTVV.

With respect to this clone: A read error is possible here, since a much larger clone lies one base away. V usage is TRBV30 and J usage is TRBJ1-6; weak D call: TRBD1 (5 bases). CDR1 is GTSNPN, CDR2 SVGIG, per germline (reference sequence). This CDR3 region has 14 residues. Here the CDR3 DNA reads TGTGCCTTGAGTGAGGACTTTGGGGGTTCACCCCTCCACTTT. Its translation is CALSEDFGGSPLHF.

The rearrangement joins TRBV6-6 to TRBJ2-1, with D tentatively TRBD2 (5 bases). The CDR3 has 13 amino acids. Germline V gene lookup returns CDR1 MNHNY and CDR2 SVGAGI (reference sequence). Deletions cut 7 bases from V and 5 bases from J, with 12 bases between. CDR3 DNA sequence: TGTGCCAGCACCGGGAATATTGACAATGAGCAGTTCTTC. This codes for CASTGNIDNEQFF.

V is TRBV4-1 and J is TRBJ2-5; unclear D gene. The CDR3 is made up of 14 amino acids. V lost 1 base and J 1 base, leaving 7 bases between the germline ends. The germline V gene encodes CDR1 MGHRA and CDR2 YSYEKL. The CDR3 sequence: CASSQVPSQETQYF. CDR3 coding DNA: TGCGCCAGCAGCCAAGTTCCCAGCCAAGAGACCCAGTACTTC.

The CDR3: CACTRTPQGTEAFF. Written as DNA, the CDR3 is TGTGCCTGTACAAGGACCCCACAGGGTACTGAAGCTTTCTTT. The chain recombines TRBV2 with TRBJ1-1, with D tentatively TRBD1 (6 bases). Looked up from germline, CDR1 is SNHLY and CDR2 is FYNNEI. This CDR3 has 14 amino acids. The germline V and J ends were trimmed by 11 bases and 5 bases, with 21 bases remaining between them.

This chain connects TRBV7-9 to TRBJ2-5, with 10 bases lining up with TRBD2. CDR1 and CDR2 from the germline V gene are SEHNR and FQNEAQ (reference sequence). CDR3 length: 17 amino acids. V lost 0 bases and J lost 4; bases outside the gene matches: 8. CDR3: CASSLAGLARSRETQYF. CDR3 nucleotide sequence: TGTGCCAGCAGCTTAGCGGGACTAGCGCGAAGTAGAGAGACCCAGTACTTC. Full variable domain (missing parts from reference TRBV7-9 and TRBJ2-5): DTGVSQNPRHKITKRGQNVTFRCDPISEHNRLYWYRQTLGQGPEFLTYFQNEAQLEKSRLLSDRFSAERPKGSFSTLEIQRTEQGDSAMYLCASSLAGLARSRETQYFGPGTRLLVL.

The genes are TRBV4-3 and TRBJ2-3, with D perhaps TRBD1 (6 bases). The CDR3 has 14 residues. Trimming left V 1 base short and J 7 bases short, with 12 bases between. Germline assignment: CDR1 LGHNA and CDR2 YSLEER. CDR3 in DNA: TGCGCCAGCAGCCAAGCGCAGGACAGCTATACGCAGTATTTT. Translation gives CASSQAQDSYTQYF.

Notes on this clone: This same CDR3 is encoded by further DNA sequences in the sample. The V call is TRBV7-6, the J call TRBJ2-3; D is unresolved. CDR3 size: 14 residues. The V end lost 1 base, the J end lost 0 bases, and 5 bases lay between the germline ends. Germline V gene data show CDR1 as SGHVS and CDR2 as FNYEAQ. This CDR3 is CASSLESSTDTQYF. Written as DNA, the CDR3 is TGTGCCAGCAGCTTAGAGTCTAGCACAGATACGCAGTATTTT.

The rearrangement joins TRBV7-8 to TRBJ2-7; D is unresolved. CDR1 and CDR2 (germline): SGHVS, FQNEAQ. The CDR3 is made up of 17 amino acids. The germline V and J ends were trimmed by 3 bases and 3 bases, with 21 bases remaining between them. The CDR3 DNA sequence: TGTGCCAGCAGCTTCGGCCTCGACATCCGGCCGGTCTACGAGCAGTACTTC. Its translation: CASSFGLDIRPVYEQYF.

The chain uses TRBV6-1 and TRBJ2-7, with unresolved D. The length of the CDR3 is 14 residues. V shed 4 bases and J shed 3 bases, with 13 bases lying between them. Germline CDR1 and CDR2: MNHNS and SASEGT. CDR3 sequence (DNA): TGTGCCAGCAGTGTCCTCCCGCGAGACTACGAGCAGTACTTC. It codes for CASSVLPRDYEQYF.

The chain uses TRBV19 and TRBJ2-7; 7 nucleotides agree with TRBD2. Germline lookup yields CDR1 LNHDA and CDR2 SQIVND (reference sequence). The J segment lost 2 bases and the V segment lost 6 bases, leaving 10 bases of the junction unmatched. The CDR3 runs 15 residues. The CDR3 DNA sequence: TGTGCCAGTAGCATCGCTCTAGCGGTAACCTACGAGCAGTACTTC. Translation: CASSIALAVTYEQYF.

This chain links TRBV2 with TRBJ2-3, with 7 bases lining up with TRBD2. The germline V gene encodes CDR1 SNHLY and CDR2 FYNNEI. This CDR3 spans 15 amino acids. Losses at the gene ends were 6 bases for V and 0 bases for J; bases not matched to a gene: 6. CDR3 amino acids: CASRAYSGSTDTQYF. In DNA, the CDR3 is TGTGCCAGCAGGGCCTATAGCGGGAGCACAGATACGCAGTATTTT.

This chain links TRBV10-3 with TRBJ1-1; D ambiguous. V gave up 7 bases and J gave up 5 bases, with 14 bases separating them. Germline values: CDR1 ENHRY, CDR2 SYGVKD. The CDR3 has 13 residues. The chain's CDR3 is CAIISERGTEAFF. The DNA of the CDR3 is TGTGCCATCATATCTGAGCGAGGGACTGAAGCTTTCTTT.

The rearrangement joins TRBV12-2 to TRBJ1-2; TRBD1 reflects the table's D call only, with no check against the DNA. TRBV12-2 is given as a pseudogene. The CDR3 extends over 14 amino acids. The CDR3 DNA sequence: TGTGCAAGTCGCCACCAATCCGCAGGGTCTGGCTACACCTTC. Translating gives CASRHQSAGSGYTF.

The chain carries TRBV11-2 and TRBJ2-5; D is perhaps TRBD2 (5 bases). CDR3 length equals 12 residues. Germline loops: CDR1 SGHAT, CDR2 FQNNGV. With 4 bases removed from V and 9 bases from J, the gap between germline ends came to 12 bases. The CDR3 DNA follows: TGTGCCAGCAGCTCCGAAGAGAGGGCCCAGTACTTC. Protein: CASSSEERAQYF.